This T cell receptor beta chain emerged from a study of T-cell reconstitution after alpha-beta-depleted transplantation in children. Study outcomes and limitations: Most T-cell counts and diversity one year after the transplant came from T cells that were newly produced. Reportedly, alpha-beta T cells present about two months post-transplant originated from several hundred expanded clones of graft origin. After transplant, high TCRbeta diversity at day 60 in some patients arose from surviving recipient T cells and thymic progenitors.

This clonotype was counted only a few times. Its antigen is unidentified. Preparing the TCRbeta library involved the use of unique molecular identifiers. MiXCR was run by TCRdb on the PCR reads, yielding one entry per CDR3 protein. This sample has some 350,000 distinct CDR3 sequences, with 15% to 20% found just once. With 5 bases clipped from V and 6 bases from J, the junction kept 8 bases outside the gene matches. The CDR3 covers 16 residues. CDR1 and CDR2 (germline): SGHTA, FQGNSA. The receptor was derived from a male patient between 2 and 15 years old who had a stem cell transplant for acute lymphoblastic leukemia, so the T cells may come from the graft donor. The source was PBMCs, mostly from graft donor cells, collected 360 days after TCRalphabeta/CD19-depleted stem cell transplant. The genes are TRBV7-2 and TRBJ2-1; TRBD2 matches at 12 bases. The CDR3: CASSPLLAGGPNEQFF. CDR3 nucleotide sequence: TGTGCCAGCAGCCCACTCCTAGCGGGAGGGCCCAATGAGCAGTTCTTC.